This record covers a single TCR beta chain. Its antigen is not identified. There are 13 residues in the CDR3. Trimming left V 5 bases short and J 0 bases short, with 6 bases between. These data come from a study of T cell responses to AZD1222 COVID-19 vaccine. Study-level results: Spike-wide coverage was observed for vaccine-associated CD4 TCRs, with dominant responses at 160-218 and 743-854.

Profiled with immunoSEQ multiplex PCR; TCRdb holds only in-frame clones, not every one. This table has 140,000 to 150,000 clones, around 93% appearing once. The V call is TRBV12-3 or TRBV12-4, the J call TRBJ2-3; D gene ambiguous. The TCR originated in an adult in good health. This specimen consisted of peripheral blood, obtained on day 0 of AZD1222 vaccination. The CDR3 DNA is TGTGCCAGCAGTCCTAAGAGCACAGATACGCAGTATTTT. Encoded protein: CASSPKSTDTQYF.